The entry that follows covers one TCR beta chain sequence. Only CD45RO-negative cells positively selected for CCR7 counted as naive CD8 cells, so terminally differentiated effector memory CD45RA+ cells were excluded. The donors, all of them Caucasian adults, lived in Nashville, Tennessee. The data originate from a study of shared clonotypes between healthy human individuals. Some clones are missing from TCRdb's copy, which holds only in-frame ones; the method was immunoSEQ multiplex PCR. The sample holds about 680,000 clones, 92% seen once. The clonotype comes from a young man in good health. Sequenced sample: naive CD8+ T cells sorted from blood.

CDR3 in DNA: TGTGCCACCAGCAGCGCCCCGGCGGGGGGCGCCCGGGGCTACACCTTC. It encodes CATSSAPAGGARGYTF. The rearrangement joins TRBV15 to TRBJ1-2; TRBD1 is a possible D gene (6 bases). Germline V gene lookup returns CDR1 LNHNV and CDR2 YYDKDF (reference sequence). V was shortened by 3 bases and J by 8 bases, with 22 bases between the two germline ends. The CDR3 totals 16 residues.